The 11 T cell receptor beta chains reported below all come from one sample, sequenced in a study of response to subunit inactivated influenza vaccine. In TCRdb, the RT-PCR reads were re-called with MiXCR into one record per CDR3 protein. The sample records hundreds of thousands of distinct CDR3 sequences, around 13% being singletons. The starting material was PBMCs from blood, obtained approximately 15 days before vaccination. Receptors were obtained from a man between 50 and 59 years old who received an inactivated influenza vaccine.

This clonotype has at least ten counts. The chain combines TRBV6-5 with TRBJ1-1; D unclear. This CDR3 is 13 amino acids long. V gave up 0 bases and J gave up 4 bases, with 6 bases separating them. CDR1 and CDR2 (germline): MNHEY, SVGAGI. The DNA for the CDR3 is TGTGCCAGCAGTTACTCGAAGGGCACTGAAGCTTTCTTT. Translating gives CASSYSKGTEAFF.

The CDR3 spells CASSPGQYFQPQHF. The CDR3 DNA is TGTGCCAGCAGCCCTGGGCAGTATTTTCAGCCCCAGCATTTT. The chain combines TRBV7-8 with TRBJ1-5; D is uncertain. The CDR3 sequence is 14 residues long. Germline-derived CDR1 and CDR2 are SGHVS and FQNEAQ. Trimming cost V 5 bases and J 6 bases, with 14 bases left between them.

This clonotype was seen a handful of times. The V and J genes are TRBV20-1 and TRBJ2-1; TRBD2 matches at 14 bases. Germline CDR1 DFQATT, CDR2 SNEGSKA (reference sequence). Trimming took 0 bases from V and 6 from J; bases not matched to a gene: 7. The CDR3 is made up of 17 amino acids. CDR3 in amino acids: CSARERGGLAGGNEQFF. CDR3 nucleotide sequence: TGCAGTGCTAGAGAAAGGGGCGGACTAGCGGGAGGCAATGAGCAGTTCTTC.

This chain uses TRBV12-3 or TRBV12-4 with TRBJ1-4; D not certain. The CDR3 extends over 13 amino acids. V shed 3 bases and J shed 5 bases, with 7 bases lying between them. Here the CDR3 reads CASSLSGNEKLFF. CDR3 in DNA: TGTGCCAGCAGTTTGTCGGGGAATGAAAAACTGTTTTTT.

This clonotype was observed a handful of times. The chain uses TRBV20-1 and TRBJ2-5; D is possibly TRBD2 (5 bases). CDR3 length: 16 amino acids. The V and J ends lost 2 bases and 1 base respectively, with 17 bases between them. Germline CDR1 DFQATT, CDR2 SNEGSKA (reference sequence). This CDR3 reads CSARSRAATGQETQYF. The CDR3 bases are TGCAGTGCTAGATCCCGAGCGGCAACCGGCCAAGAGACCCAGTACTTC.

This clonotype was detected a few times. V usage is TRBV14 and J usage is TRBJ1-1; TRBD1 aligns across 10 bases. The CDR3 is made up of 13 amino acids. The germline CDR1 and CDR2 sequences are SGHDN and FVKESK. V shed 6 bases, J shed 10 bases, and the junction held 8 bases outside the gene matches. Here the CDR3 reads CASSRGQGERAFF. The CDR3 DNA sequence: TGTGCCAGCAGTCGCGGACAGGGGGAGCGAGCTTTCTTT. The full variable domain, in which reference TRBV14 and TRBJ1-1 provide the parts outside the CDR3, is EAGVTQFPSHSVIEKGQTVTLRCDPISGHDNLYWYRRVMGKEIKFLLHFVKESKQDESGMPNNRFLAERTGGTYSTLKVQPAELEDSGVYFCASSRGQGERAFFGQGTRLTVV.

The V call is TRBV5-1, the J call TRBJ2-7, with no clear D. Germline values: CDR1 SGHRS, CDR2 YFSETQ. The germline V and J ends were trimmed by 5 bases and 1 base, with 7 bases remaining between them. This CDR3 region has 12 residues. The CDR3 sequence is CASRDRSYEQYF. The CDR3 DNA reads TGCGCCAGCAGAGACCGGTCCTACGAGCAGTACTTC.

In its sample, this clonotype was seen many times. As DNA, the CDR3 is TGTGCCAGCAGCTTGGCCGGGACTAGCAGTGTGCAGTTCTTC. This codes for CASSLAGTSSVQFF. The V and J genes are TRBV5-6 and TRBJ2-1; 9 nucleotides agree with TRBD2. Germline-derived CDR1 and CDR2 are SGHDT and YYEEEE. The CDR3 consists of 14 residues. V lost 0 bases and J lost 12; bases outside the gene matches: 7.

Ten or more counts support this clonotype. The V and J genes are TRBV12-3 or TRBV12-4 and TRBJ1-5, with 8 nucleotides matching TRBD1. The CDR3 sequence is 13 residues long. J gave up 7 bases and V 7 bases, and 6 bases lay outside the gene matches. For the CDR3, the DNA is TGTGCCAGCAATCAGGGGGCGAGGCAGCCCCAGCATTTT. Residues: CASNQGARQPQHF.

This clonotype was counted many times. The chain is built from TRBV13 and TRBJ2-4; D is unresolved. Between the trimmed V and J ends, which lost 7 bases and 0 bases, there was a span of 13 bases. Germline-derived CDR1 and CDR2 are PRHDT and FYEKMQ (reference sequence). CDR3 size: 15 residues. This CDR3 reads CASTEGRLAKNIQYF. The CDR3 bases are TGTGCCAGCACCGAAGGACGGCTAGCCAAAAACATTCAGTACTTC.

This clonotype was seen a few times. The gene calls are TRBV18 and TRBJ2-1; TRBD2 might be the D (6 bases). Germline CDR1 reads KGHSH; CDR2 reads LQKENI. The CDR3 extends over 16 amino acids. The V end was cut by 1 base, the J end by 3 bases, with 13 bases between. The CDR3 is CASSPRKGAGYNEQFF. In DNA, the CDR3 is TGTGCCAGCTCACCACGTAAGGGAGCGGGCTACAATGAGCAGTTCTTC. Full variable domain (remainder filled in from reference TRBV18 and TRBJ2-1): NAGVMQNPRHLVRRRGQEARLRCSPMKGHSHVYWYRQLPEEGLKFMVYLQKENIIDESGMPKERFSAEFPKEGPSILRIQQVVRGDSAAYFCASSPRKGAGYNEQFFGPGTRLTVL.